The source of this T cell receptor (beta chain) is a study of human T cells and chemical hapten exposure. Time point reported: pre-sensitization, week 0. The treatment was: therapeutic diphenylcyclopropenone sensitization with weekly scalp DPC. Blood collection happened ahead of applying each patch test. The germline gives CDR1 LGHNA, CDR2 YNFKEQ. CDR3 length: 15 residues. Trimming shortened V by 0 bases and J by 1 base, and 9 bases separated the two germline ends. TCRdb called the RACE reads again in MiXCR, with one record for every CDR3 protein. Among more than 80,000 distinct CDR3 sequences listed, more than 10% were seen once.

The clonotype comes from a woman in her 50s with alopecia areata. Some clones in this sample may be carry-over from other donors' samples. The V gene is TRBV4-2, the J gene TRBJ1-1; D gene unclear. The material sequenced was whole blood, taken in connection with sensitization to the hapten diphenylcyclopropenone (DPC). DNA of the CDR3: TGTGCCAGCAGCCAAGATAGGTTTCAGAACACTGAAGCTTTCTTT. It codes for CASSQDRFQNTEAFF.